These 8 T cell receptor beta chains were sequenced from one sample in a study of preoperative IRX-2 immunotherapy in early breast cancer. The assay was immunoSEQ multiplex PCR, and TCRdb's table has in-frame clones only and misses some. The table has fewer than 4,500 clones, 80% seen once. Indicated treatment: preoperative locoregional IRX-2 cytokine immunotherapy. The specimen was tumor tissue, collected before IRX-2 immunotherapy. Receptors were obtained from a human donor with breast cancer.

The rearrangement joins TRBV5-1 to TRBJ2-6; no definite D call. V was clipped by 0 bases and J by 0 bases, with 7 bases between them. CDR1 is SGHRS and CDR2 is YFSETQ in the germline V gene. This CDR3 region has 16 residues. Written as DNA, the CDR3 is TGCGCCAGCAGCTTGGGACCGCTCTCTGGGGCCAACGTCCTGACTTTC. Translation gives CASSLGPLSGANVLTF.

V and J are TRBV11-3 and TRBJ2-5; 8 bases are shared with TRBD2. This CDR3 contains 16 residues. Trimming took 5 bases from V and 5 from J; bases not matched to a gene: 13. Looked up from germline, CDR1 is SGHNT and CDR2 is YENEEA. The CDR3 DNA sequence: TGTGCCAGCAGCCAAGGGACTAGTAGCGAGCGGGAGACCCAGTACTTC. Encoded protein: CASSQGTSSERETQYF.

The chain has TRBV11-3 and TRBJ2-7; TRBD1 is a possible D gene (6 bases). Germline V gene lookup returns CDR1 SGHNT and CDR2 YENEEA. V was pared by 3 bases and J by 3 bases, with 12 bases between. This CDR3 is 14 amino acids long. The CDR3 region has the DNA TGTGCCAGCAGCTTGGGCCTAGGGGGCTACGAGCAGTACTTC. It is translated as CASSLGLGGYEQYF.

The DNA for the CDR3 is TGTGCCAGCAGCGTCTATAGCGGAAGCACAGATACGCAGTATTTT. This encodes CASSVYSGSTDTQYF. This chain links TRBV11-3 with TRBJ2-3; possibly TRBD2 for D (6 bases). Germline values: CDR1 SGHNT, CDR2 YENEEA. Trimming took 5 bases from V and 0 from J, leaving 12 bases between them. This CDR3 comprises 15 residues.

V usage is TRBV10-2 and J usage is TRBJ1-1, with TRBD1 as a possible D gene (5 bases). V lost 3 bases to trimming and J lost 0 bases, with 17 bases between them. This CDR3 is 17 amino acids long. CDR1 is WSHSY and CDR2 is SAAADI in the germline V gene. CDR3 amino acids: CASSDTGPSSMNTEAFF. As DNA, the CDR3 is TGCGCCAGCAGTGATACGGGACCGAGTTCCATGAACACTGAAGCTTTCTTT.

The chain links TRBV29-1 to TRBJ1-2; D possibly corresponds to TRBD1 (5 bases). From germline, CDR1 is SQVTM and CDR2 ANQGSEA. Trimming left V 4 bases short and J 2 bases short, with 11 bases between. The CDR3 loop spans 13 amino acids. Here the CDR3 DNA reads TGCAGCGTTGGGGAGGGGATGAACTATGGCTACACCTTC. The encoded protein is CSVGEGMNYGYTF.

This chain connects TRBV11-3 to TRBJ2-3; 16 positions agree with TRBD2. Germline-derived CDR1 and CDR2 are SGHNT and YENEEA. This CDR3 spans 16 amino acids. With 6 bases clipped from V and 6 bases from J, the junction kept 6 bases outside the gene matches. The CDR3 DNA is TGTGCCAGCAGATGGGGGACTAGCGGGAGGGCGGATACGCAGTATTTT. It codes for CASRWGTSGRADTQYF.

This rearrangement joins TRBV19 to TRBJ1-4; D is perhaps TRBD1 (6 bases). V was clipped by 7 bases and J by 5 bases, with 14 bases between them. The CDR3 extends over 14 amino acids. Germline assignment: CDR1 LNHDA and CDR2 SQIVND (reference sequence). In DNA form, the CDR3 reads TGTGCCAGTACCTTGGGACAAGGGAATGAAAAACTGTTTTTT. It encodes CASTLGQGNEKLFF. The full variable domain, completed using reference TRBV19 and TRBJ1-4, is DGGITQSPKYLFRKEGQNVTLSCEQNLNHDAMYWYRQDPGQGLRLIYYSQIVNDFQKGDIAEGYSVSREKKESFPLTVTSAQKNPTAFYLCASTLGQGNEKLFFGSGTQLSVL.